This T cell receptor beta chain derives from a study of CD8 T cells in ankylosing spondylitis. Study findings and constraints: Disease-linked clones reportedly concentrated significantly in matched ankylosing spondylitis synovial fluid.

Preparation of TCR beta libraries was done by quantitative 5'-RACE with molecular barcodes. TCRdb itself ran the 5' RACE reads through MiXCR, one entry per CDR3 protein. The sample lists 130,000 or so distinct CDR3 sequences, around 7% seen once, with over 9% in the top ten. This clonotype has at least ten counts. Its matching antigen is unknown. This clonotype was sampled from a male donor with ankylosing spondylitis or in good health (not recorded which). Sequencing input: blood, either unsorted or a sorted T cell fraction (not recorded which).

The CDR3 DNA follows: TGCGCCAGCAGCGAAGATGGGTTCTCCTACAATGAGCAGTTCTTC. It codes for CASSEDGFSYNEQFF. The gene calls are TRBV5-1 and TRBJ2-1; D remains ambiguous. The germline CDR1 and CDR2 sequences are SGHRS and YFSETQ. V lost 4 bases, J lost 0 bases, and 11 bases lay in between. The length of the CDR3 is 15 residues.